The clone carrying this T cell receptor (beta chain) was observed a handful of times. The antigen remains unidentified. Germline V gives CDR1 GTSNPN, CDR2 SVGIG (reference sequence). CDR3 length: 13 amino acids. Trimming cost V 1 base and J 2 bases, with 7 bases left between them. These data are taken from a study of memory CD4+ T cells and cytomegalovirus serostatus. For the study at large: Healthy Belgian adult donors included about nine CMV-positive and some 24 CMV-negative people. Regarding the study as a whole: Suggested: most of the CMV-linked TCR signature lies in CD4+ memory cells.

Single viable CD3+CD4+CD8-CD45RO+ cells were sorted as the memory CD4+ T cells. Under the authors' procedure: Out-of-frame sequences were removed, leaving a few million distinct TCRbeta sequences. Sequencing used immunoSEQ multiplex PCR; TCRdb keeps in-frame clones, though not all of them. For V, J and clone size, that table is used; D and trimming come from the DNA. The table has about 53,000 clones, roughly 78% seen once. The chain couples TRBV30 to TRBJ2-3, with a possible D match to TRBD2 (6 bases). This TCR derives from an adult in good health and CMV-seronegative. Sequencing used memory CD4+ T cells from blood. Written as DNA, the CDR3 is TGTGCCTGGAGTGGGGACTTCACAGATACGCAGTATTTT. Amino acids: CAWSGDFTDTQYF.